Reported below is one TCR beta chain. This receptor's antigen is unknown. The input lacks base qualities; no much larger clone sits a single base away. The data were taken from a study of blood T cell repertoires in COVID-19 (dated by TCRdb to 2020 to 2022). In terms of the full investigation: The collaborator samples originated in the United States, Italy and Spain and spanned the acute and convalescent phases of COVID-19. The material from the prospective study consisted of cDNA or gDNA derived from T cells, B-cell-depleted T cells, or PBMCs. Deeply sampled blood TCRbeta repertoires from subjects exposed to, actively infected with, or recovered from COVID-19 were included in the dataset. The repertoires were released in a freely available public database intended as a resource for research on the immune response to SARS-CoV-2. The samples were drawn from two sources: the first 160 participants of the ongoing ImmuneRACE study, and 1,000 to 1,500 subjects contributed by 6 global collaborators. Sample metadata almost always included a de-identified subject ID, COVID-19 status, age in years and sex. Where HLA class I and class II types were available, the types were taken from metadata supplied by the sample provider, not from assay-based typing.

V is trimmed back by 0 bases and J by 6 bases, and the junction contains 4 bases that no gene match accounts for. From the cysteine up to the phenylalanine, the CDR3 has a length of 15 residues. Solely the CDR3 DNA is kept, with 45 bases framed from the first base. CDR1 and CDR2 are read off the germline V gene as SGHAT and FQNNGV. What the research found in general, with its limitations: How much clinical and demographic metadata was included differed by source and by participant, and the metadata was provided uncurated.

TCRbeta CDR3 regions were amplified from genomic DNA by means of the immunoSEQ Assay, a bias-controlled multiplex PCR. As for how the authors treated the data: Within the assay, amplification of reference gene primers was used to estimate how many nucleated cells each sample contained. Sequence reads were collapsed and filtered to measure the absolute abundance of every unique TCRbeta CDR3 rearrangement. For each sample, productive Simpson clonality was calculated as the square root of Simpson's diversity index over productive rearrangements. In its TCRdb copy, this immuneACCESS table keeps in-frame sequences only and misses some clones. Where compared with another copy, unresolved V genes explain less than half of these, and the others have no known cause. From that table come the V and J calls and clone size; the DNA was used to work out D and trimming. The sample table records a few hundred thousand clones; 70% to 90% of these occur just once. The top ten clonotypes cover approximately 5% of the sample.

In the prospective study, participants were about 18 to 90 years old, resided in about two dozen geographic areas of the United States, and were enrolled through a virtual design. In the prospective study, participants were assigned to cohorts based on the clinical history participants reported in a screening survey and a study questionnaire. Recovered participants in ImmuneRACE Cohort 3 were defined by two consecutive negative NP/OP PCR tests, clearance by a healthcare professional, or resolution of symptoms. In the prospective study, mobile phlebotomists collected whole blood, serum and a nasopharyngeal or oropharyngeal swab from each participant. Over an approximately 2-month period, participants in the prospective study had the option of providing additional blood draws and questionnaires. Prospective study blood samples were shipped either frozen or at room temperature before DNA extraction.

This receptor chain uses TRBV11-2 and TRBJ2-3; TRBD2 matches 9 bases in the middle. The clonotype comes from a woman in her 30s who had recovered from COVID-19. Sequenced material: PBMCs or T cells enriched from blood (not recorded which). The DNA sequence follows: TGTGCCAGCAGCTTAGATCAAGCGGGGGGCGATACGCAGTATTTT. This translates into CASSLDQAGGDTQYF.